This paragraph covers one TCR beta chain sequence. The repertoire was sequenced with immunoSEQ multiplex PCR; TCRdb's copy has only in-frame clones and lacks some. Counted here are approximately 250,000 clones, approximately 86% occurring once; the ten biggest clones make up roughly 5.6%. The sample is drawn from a study of blood T cell repertoires in COVID-19. Study at large: Samples came from the United States, Italy and Spain, spanning acute and convalescent COVID-19.

The source of this sequence is a woman in her sixties or seventies with COVID-19, enrolled during active disease. Sequencing was performed on peripheral blood.

For the CDR3, the DNA is TGTGCCTGGAGCCCAACCGCCGGGACAGGGTCCTCACCCCTCCACTTT. Translated: CAWSPTAGTGSSPLHF. The genes are TRBV30 and TRBJ1-6; 9 bases map to TRBD1. This CDR3 is built from 16 residues. The V gene end was trimmed by 3 bases and the J gene end by 10 bases; junction bases not matched to a gene: 13. Germline V gives CDR1 GTSNPN, CDR2 SVGIG (reference sequence). The entire variable domain, with the rest obtained from reference TRBV30 and TRBJ1-6, is as follows: SQTIHQWPATLVQPVGSPLSLECTVEGTSNPNLYWYRQAAGRGLQLLFYSVGIGQISSEVPQNLSASRPQDRQFILSSKKLLLSDSGFYLCAWSPTAGTGSSPLHFGNGTRLTVT.